These T cell receptor beta chains were read from a single sample in a study of cytomegalovirus exposure and HLA in healthy donors. Method: immunoSEQ multiplex PCR; TCRdb's copy keeps in-frame clones and lacks some. The table has approximately 130,000 clones, roughly 79% seen once. Sequences were obtained from PBMCs. All receptors come from a boy younger than 10 in good health and CMV-seronegative. Each CDR3 is given with its conserved first and last residue. The order of the fields is V gene, J gene, CDR3 protein.

v_gene: TRBV7-2; j_gene: TRBJ2-5; CDR3aa: CASSLPLAGPETQYF
v_gene: TRBV7-9; j_gene: TRBJ2-1; CDR3aa: CASSDAVSGINYNEQFF
v_gene: TRBV7-9; j_gene: TRBJ2-3; CDR3aa: CASSLEGSGTTDTQYF
v_gene: TRBV2; j_gene: TRBJ2-4; CDR3aa: CASTGLTVNIQYF
v_gene: TRBV6-5; j_gene: TRBJ1-4; CDR3aa: CASSYSVEGDEKLFF
v_gene: TRBV19; j_gene: TRBJ1-2; CDR3aa: CASSIDLRVNYGYTF
v_gene: TRBV15; j_gene: TRBJ1-2; CDR3aa: CATSRDAFSYGYTF
v_gene: TRBV7-6; j_gene: TRBJ2-7; CDR3aa: CASSSSTGTPAYEQYF
v_gene: TRBV27; j_gene: TRBJ2-7; CDR3aa: CASSLRDRNYEQYF
v_gene: TRBV29-1; j_gene: TRBJ1-1; CDR3aa: CSVDRGEREITEAFF
v_gene: TRBV4-1; j_gene: TRBJ1-3; CDR3aa: CASSQEEDITAGGNTIYF
v_gene: TRBV9; j_gene: TRBJ2-3; CDR3aa: CASSVAGGNTDTQYF
v_gene: TRBV7-9; j_gene: TRBJ2-5; CDR3aa: CASTAGTVQETQYF
v_gene: TRBV10-3; j_gene: TRBJ2-3; CDR3aa: CAISGPEDVGGEDTQYF
v_gene: TRBV2; j_gene: TRBJ1-5; CDR3aa: CASSLGRVRDQPQHF
v_gene: TRBV10-3; j_gene: TRBJ1-3; CDR3aa: CAISESKVKRSGNTIYF
v_gene: TRBV4-3; j_gene: TRBJ2-3; CDR3aa: CASSERSADTQYF
v_gene: TRBV6-6; j_gene: TRBJ1-2; CDR3aa: CASKEGANGYTF
v_gene: TRBV30; j_gene: TRBJ1-1; CDR3aa: CAWEHRVDTEAFF
v_gene: TRBV5-1; j_gene: TRBJ1-1; CDR3aa: CASSLSGDTEAFF
v_gene: TRBV6-1; j_gene: TRBJ1-1; CDR3aa: CASSEVGGRGDTEAFF
v_gene: TRBV14; j_gene: TRBJ1-1; CDR3aa: CASSQLGLVAEAFF
v_gene: TRBV5-4; j_gene: TRBJ1-1; CDR3aa: CASSLGGLTEAFF